This T cell receptor beta chain was documented in a study of T cells in Graves' hyperthyroidism and ophthalmopathy. RNA transcripts served as the template for amplifying TCR beta CDR3 regions. Carried out on the TCR CDR3, a first-round RT-PCR used the HTBI primer set. TCRdb reprocessed the multiplex PCR reads with MiXCR, giving one entry per CDR3 protein. The sample lists 700,000 or so distinct CDR3 sequences; roughly 15% were seen once. The study's findings and limits: Ophthalmopathy was predicted by the model a median of approximately 6 months ahead of onset.

This clonotype was detected a few times. Its antigen is still unknown. Sequenced: blood. The receptor was isolated from a woman in her fifties or sixties with Graves' ophthalmopathy.

Here the CDR3 DNA reads TGCGCCAGCAGCTTGCGCAGGGGGGCAGAGACCCAGTACTTC. Its translation: CASSLRRGAETQYF. The V and J genes are TRBV5-1 and TRBJ2-5, with TRBD1 as a possible D gene (7 bases). The CDR3 runs 14 residues. V lost 1 base, J lost 4 bases, and 11 bases lay in between. Germline loops: CDR1 SGHRS, CDR2 YFSETQ. Full variable domain (missing parts from reference TRBV5-1 and TRBJ2-5): KAGVTQTPRYLIKTRGQQVTLSCSPISGHRSVSWYQQTPGQGLQFLFEYFSETQRNKGNFPGRFSGRQFSNSRSEMNVSTLELGDSALYLCASSLRRGAETQYFGPGTRLLVL.